The subject of this entry is one TCR beta chain. Unique molecular identifiers featured in how the TCRbeta library was prepared. TCRdb re-called the PCR reads with MiXCR, one entry per CDR3 protein. Of some 840,000 distinct CDR3 sequences in the sample, around 17% were seen once. The sample is drawn from a study of T-cell reconstitution after alpha-beta-depleted transplantation in children. Trimming took off 0 bases at V and 8 bases at J, with 13 bases between the two ends. The CDR3 has 14 residues. CDR1 and CDR2 from the germline V gene are LGHNA and YSLEER. V usage is TRBV4-3 and J usage is TRBJ1-1; the D is unclear. This TCR came from a male patient aged 10 to 17 who had a stem cell transplant for acute lymphoblastic leukemia, so the T cells may come from the graft donor. Source: PBMCs, mostly from graft donor cells, taken 360 days after TCRalphabeta/CD19-depleted stem cell transplant. The CDR3 DNA reads as TGCGCCAGCAGCCAAGATGAGAGGGTGGGCGAAGCTTTCTTT. The encoded protein is CASSQDERVGEAFF.